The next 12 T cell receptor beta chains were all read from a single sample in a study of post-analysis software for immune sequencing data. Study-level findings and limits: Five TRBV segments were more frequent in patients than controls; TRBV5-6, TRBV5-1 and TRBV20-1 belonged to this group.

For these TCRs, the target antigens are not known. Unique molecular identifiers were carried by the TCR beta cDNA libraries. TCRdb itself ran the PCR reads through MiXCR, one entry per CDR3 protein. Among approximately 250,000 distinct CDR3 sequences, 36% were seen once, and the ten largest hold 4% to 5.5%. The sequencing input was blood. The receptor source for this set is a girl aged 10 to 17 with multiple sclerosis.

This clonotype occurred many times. CDR3 region: CASRGDTSQEQYF. The CDR3 DNA reads TGTGCCAGCAGGGGGGACACCTCACAGGAGCAGTACTTC. V and J are TRBV6-1 and TRBJ2-7, with D maybe TRBD1 (6 bases). Trimming removed 6 bases at V and 7 bases at J, with 16 bases between. Per germline, CDR1 MNHNS and CDR2 SASEGT. The CDR3 has 13 residues.

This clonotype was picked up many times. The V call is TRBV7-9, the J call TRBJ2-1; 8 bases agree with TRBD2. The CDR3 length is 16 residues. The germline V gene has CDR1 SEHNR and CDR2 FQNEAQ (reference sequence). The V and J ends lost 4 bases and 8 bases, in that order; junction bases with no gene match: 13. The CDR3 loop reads CASSSSGTRAWDEQFF. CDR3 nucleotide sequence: TGTGCCAGCAGCTCATCCGGGACTAGGGCCTGGGATGAGCAGTTCTTC.

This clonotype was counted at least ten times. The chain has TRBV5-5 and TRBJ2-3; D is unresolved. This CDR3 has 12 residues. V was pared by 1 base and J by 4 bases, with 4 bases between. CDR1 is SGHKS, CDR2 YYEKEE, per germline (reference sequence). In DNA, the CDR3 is TGTGCCAGCAGCTTGCCGCCAGATACGCAGTATTTT. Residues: CASSLPPDTQYF.

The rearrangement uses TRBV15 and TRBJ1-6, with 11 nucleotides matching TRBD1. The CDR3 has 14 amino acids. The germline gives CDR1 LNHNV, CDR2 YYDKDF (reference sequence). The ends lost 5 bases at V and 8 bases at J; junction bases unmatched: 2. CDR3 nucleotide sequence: TGTGCCACCAGCGGACAGGGGGCGGATTCACCCCTCCACTTT. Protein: CATSGQGADSPLHF.

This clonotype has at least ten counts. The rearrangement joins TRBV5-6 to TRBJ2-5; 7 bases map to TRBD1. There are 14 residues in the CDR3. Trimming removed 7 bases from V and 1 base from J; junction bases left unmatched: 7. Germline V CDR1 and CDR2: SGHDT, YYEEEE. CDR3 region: CASRSRDSQETQYF. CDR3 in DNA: TGTGCCAGCCGCTCGAGGGACAGCCAAGAGACCCAGTACTTC.

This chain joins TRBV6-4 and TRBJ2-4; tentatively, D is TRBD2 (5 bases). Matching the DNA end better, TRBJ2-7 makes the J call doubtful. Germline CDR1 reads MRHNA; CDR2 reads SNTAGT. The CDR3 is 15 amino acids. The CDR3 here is CASSQDRHGTYEQYF. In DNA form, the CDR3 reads TGTGCCAGCAGCCAAGATCGTCACGGGACCTACGAGCAGTACTTC.

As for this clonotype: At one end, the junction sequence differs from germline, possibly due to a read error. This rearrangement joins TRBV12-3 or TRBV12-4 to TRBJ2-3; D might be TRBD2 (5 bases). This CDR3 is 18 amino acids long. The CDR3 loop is CASRDGVLGRASTDAQYF. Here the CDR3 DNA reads TGTGCCAGCAGGGACGGGGTTTTGGGGAGAGCCTCCACAGATGCGCAGTATTTT.

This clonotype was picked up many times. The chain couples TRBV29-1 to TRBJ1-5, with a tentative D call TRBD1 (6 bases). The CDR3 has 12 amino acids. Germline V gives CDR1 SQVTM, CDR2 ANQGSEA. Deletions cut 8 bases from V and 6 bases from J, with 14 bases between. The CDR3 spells CSIAGVGQPQHF. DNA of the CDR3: TGCAGCATCGCAGGGGTGGGTCAGCCCCAGCATTTT.

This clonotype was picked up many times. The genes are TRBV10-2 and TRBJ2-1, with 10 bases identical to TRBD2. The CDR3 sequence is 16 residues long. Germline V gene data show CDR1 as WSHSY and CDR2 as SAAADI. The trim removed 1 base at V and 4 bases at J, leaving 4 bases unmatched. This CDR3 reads CASSEWSSGGYNEQFF. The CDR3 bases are TGCGCCAGCAGTGAGTGGTCTAGCGGGGGATACAATGAGCAGTTCTTC.

CDR3 loop: CSARGTQAHQETQYF. The CDR3 nucleotides read TGCAGTGCTAGAGGGACACAGGCCCACCAAGAGACCCAGTACTTC. The genes are TRBV20-1 and TRBJ2-5; tentatively, D is TRBD1 (5 bases). The CDR3 is 15 amino acids. Between the trimmed V and J ends, which lost 1 base and 0 bases, there was a span of 12 bases. Germline V gene lookup returns CDR1 DFQATT and CDR2 SNEGSKA (reference sequence).

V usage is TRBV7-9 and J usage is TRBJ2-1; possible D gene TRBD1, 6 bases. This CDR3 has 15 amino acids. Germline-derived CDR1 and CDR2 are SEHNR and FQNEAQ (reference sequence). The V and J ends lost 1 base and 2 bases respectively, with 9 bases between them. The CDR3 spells CASSLEGVTYNEQFF. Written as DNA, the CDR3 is TGTGCCAGCAGCTTAGAGGGGGTGACCTACAATGAGCAGTTCTTC.

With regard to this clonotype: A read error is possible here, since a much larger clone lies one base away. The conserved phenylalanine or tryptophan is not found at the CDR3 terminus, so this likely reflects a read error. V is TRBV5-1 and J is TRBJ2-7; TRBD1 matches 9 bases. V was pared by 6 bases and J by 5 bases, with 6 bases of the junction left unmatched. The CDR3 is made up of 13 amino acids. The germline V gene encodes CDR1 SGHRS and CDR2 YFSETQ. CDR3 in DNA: TGCGCCAGCACTAAGGACAGGGGCGACGAGCAGTACATC. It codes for CASTKDRGDEQYI.